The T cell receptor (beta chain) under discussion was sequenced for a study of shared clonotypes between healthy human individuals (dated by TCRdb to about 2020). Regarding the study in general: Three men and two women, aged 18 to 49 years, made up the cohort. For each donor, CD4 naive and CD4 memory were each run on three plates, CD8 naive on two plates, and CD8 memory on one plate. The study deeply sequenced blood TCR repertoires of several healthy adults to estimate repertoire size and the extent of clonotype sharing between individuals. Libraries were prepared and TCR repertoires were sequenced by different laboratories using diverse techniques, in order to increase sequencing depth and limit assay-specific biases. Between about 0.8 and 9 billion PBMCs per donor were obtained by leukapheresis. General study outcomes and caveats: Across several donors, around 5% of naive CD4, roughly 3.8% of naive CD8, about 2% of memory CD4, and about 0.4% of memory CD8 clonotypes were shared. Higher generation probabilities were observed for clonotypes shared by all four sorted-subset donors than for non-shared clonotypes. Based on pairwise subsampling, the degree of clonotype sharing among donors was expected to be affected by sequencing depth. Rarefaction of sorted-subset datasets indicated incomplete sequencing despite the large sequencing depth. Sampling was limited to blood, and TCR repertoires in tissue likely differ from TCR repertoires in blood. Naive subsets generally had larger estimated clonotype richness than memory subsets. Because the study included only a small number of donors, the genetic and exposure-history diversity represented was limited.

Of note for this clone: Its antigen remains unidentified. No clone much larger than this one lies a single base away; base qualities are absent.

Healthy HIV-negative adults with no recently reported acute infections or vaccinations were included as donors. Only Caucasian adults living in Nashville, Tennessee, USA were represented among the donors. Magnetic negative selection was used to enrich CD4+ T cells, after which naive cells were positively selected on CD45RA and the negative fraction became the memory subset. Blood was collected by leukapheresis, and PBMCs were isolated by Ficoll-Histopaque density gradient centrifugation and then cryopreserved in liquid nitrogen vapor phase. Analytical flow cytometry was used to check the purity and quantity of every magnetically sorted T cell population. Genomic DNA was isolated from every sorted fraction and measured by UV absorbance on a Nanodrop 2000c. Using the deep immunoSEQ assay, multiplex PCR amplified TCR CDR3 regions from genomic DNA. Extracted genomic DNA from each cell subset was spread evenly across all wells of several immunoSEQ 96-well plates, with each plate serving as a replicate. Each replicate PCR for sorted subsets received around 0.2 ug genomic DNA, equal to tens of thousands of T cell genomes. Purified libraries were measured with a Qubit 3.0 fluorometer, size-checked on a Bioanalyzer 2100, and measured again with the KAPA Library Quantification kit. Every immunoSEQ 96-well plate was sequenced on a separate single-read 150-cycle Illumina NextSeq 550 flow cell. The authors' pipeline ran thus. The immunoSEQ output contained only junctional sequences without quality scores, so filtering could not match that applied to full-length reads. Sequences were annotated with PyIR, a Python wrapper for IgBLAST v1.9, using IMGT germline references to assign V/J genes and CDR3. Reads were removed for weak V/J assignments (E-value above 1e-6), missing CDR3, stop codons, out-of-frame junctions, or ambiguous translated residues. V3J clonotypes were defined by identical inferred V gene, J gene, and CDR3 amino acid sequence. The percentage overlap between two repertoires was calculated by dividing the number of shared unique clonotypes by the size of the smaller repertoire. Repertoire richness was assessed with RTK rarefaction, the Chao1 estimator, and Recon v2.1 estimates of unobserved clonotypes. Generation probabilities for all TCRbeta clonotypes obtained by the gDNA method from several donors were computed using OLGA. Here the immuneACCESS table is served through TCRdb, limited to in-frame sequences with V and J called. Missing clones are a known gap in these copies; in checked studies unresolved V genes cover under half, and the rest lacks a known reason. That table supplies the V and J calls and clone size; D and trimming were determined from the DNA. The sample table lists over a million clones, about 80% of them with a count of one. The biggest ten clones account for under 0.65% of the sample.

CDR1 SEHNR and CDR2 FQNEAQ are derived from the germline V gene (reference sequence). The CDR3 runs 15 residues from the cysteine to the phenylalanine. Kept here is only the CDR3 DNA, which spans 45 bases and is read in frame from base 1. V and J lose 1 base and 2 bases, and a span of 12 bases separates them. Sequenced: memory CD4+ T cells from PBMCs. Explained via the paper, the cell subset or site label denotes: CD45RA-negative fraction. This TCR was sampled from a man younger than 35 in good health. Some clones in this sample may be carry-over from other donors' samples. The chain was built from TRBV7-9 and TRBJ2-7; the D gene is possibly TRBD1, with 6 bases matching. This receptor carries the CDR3 CASSLDGTTAYEQYF. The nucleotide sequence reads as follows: TGTGCCAGCAGCTTAGATGGGACAACGGCCTACGAGCAGTACTTC.